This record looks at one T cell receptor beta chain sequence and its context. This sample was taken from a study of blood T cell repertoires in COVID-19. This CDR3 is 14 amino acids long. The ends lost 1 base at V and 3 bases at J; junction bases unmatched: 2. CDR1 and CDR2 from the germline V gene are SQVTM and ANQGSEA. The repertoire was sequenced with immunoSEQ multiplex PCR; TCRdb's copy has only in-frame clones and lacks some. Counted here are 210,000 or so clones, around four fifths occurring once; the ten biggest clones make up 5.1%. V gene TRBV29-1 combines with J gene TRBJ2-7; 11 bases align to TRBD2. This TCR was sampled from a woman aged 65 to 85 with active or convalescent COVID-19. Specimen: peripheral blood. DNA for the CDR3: TGCAGCGTTGAAGTAGCGGGAGGGCTCTACGAGCAGTACTTC. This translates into CSVEVAGGLYEQYF.